This T cell receptor beta chain is from a study of T-cell memory formation after mild COVID-19. In the study overall: The TCR clusters were mostly specific to one donor.

This clonotype was recorded a few times. Its antigen is unknown. General observations from the study: Among clones peaking at day 37 in the second wave, SARS-CoV-2 specificity remained unconfirmed. Mostly located in CM and EM were contracting CD4+ clones, with contracting CD8+ clones located in EMRA.

The V and J ends lost 5 bases and 1 base respectively, with 14 bases between them. The CDR3 totals 15 residues. The germline CDR1 and CDR2 sequences are SGHVS and FQNEAQ. Sample barcodes and UMIs were carried by the TCR alpha and TCR beta cDNA libraries that 5'RACE generated with constant-segment primers. TCRdb passed the 5' RACE reads through MiXCR, listing each CDR3 protein once. The table has 280,000 or so distinct CDR3 sequences, 8% to 10% seen once. This clonotype was sampled from a man between 18 and 35 years old who had mild COVID-19 (a few samples of this study predate the infection). Cell type and time point are not known. This chain connects TRBV7-8 to TRBJ1-1; possibly TRBD1 for D (6 bases). The sample comprised PBMCs or a T cell subset sorted from them (not recorded which). In DNA, the CDR3 is TGTGCCAGCAGCCCGGGCCCCAGGGGGAACACTGAAGCTTTCTTT. Encoded protein: CASSPGPRGNTEAFF.